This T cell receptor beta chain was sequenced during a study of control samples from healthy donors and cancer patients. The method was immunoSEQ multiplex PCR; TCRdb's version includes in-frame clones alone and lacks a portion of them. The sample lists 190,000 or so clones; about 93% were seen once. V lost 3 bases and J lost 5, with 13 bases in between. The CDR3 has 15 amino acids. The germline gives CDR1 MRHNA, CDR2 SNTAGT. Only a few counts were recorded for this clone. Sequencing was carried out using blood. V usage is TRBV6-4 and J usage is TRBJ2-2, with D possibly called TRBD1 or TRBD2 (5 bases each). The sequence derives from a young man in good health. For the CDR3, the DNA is TGTGCCAGCAGTGAGGGGCCCGGGGAGACCGGGGAGCTGTTTTTT. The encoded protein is CASSEGPGETGELFF.